One TCR beta chain is described in this entry. This sample is part of a study of control samples from healthy donors and cancer patients. Assay: immunoSEQ multiplex PCR; the TCRdb copy retains only in-frame clones and omits some. The data contain 99,000 or so clones, around 82% of them seen just once; the ten biggest clones take up about 2%. Looked up from germline, CDR1 is LNHDA and CDR2 is SQIVND (reference sequence). The CDR3 consists of 12 residues. Trimming removed 3 bases at V and 5 bases at J, with 5 bases between. The J gene is TRBJ2-1, the V gene TRBV19; D remains unclear. The clonotype comes from a man aged 60 to 75 in good health. Sequenced: blood. The CDR3 bases are TGTGCCAGTAGTATGTATAACAATGAGCAGTTCTTC. Translated: CASSMYNNEQFF.